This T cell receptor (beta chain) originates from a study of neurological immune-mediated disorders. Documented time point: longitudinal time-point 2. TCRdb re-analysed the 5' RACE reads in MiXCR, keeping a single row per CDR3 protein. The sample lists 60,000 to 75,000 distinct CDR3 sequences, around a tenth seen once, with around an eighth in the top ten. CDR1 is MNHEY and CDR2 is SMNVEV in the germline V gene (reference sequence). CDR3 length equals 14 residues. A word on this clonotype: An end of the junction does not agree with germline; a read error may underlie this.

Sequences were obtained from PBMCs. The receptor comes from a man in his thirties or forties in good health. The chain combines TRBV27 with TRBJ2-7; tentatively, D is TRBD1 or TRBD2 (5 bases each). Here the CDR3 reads CVSSRGQGYHEQYF. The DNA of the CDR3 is TGTGTCAGCAGTCGGGGCCAGGGCTACCACGAGCAGTACTTC.